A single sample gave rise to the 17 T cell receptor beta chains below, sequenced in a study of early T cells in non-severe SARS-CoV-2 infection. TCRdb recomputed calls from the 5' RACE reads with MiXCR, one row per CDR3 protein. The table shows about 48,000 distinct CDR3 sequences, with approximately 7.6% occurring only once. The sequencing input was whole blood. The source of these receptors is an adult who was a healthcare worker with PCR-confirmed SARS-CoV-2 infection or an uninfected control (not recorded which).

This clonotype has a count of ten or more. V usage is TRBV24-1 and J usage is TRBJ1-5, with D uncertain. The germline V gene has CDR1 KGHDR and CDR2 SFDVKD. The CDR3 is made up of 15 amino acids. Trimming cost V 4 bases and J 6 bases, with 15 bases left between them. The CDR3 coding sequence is TGTGCCACCAGTGACCCCGGTGAAGGGAGTCAGCCCCAGCATTTT. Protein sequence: CATSDPGEGSQPQHF.

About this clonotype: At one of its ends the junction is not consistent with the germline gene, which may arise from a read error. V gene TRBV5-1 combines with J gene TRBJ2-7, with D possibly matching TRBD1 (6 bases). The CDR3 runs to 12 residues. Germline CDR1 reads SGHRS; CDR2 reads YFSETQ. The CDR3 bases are TGCGCCAGCAGTGCAGGGGCCTACAAGCAGTACTTC. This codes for CASSAGAYKQYF.

The CDR3 spells CASSRQTNTGELFF. The CDR3 DNA reads TGTGCCAGCAGCCGACAGACGAACACCGGGGAGCTGTTTTTT. The chain employs TRBV3-1 and TRBJ2-2, with D perhaps matching TRBD1 (5 bases). The V end lost 4 bases, the J end lost 0 bases, and 6 bases lay between the germline ends. The CDR3 runs to 14 residues. Looked up from germline, CDR1 is LGHDT and CDR2 is YNNKEL (reference sequence).

The DNA of the CDR3 is TGTGCCAGCAGCCGGGACAGAGTAACGGAAAACACCATATATTTT. As protein: CASSRDRVTENTIYF. The chain recombines TRBV12-3 or TRBV12-4 with TRBJ1-3; TRBD1 matches 7 bases. After removal of 6 bases from V and 6 bases from J, the junction contained 11 bases not matched to a gene. The CDR3 contains 15 residues.

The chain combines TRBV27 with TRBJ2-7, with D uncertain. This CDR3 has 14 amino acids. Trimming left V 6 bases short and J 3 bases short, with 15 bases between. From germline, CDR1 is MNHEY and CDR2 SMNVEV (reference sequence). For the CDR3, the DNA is TGTGCCAGCAGCCACCAGGCTTACGGCTACGAGCAGTACTTC. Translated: CASSHQAYGYEQYF.

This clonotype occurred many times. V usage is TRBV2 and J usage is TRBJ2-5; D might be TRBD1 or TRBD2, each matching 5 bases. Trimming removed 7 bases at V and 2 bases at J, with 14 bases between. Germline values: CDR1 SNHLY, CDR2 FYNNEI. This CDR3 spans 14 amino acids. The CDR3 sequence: CASKLQDSQETQYF. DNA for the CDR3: TGTGCCAGCAAACTACAGGACTCTCAAGAGACCCAGTACTTC.

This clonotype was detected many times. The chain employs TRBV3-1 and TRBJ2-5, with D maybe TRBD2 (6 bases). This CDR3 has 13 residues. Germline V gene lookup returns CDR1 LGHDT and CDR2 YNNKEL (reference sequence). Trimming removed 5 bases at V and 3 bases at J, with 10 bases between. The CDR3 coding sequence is TGTGCCAGCAGCTCCGGCGGGAAAGAGACCCAGTACTTC. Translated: CASSSGGKETQYF.

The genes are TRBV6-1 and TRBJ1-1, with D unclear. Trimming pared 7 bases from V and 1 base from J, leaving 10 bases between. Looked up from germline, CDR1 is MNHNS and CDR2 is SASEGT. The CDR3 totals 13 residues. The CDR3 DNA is TGTGCCAGCACCAGGTATAAGAACACTGAAGCTTTCTTT. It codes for CASTRYKNTEAFF.

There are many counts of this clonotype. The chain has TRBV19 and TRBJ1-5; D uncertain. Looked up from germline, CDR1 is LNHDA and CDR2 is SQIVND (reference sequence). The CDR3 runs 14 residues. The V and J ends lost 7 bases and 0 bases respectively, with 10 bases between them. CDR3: CASNVGYSNQPQHF. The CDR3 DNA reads TGTGCCAGTAACGTGGGATATAGCAATCAGCCCCAGCATTTT.

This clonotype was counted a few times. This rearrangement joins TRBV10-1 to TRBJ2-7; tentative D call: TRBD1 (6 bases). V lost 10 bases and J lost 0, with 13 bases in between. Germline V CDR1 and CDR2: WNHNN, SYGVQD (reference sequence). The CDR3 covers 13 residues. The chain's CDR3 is CANPTGHSYEQYF. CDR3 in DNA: TGCGCCAACCCTACGGGACACTCCTACGAGCAGTACTTC.

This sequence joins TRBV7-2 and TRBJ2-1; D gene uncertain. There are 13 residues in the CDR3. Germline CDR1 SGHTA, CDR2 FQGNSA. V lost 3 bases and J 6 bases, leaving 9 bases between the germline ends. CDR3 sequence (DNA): TGTGCCAGCAGCTTGCAGCAAACCAATGAGCAGTTCTTC. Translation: CASSLQQTNEQFF.

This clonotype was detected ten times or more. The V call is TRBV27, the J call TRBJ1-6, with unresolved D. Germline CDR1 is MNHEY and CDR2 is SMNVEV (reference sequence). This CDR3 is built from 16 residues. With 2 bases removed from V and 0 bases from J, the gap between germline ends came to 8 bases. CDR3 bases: TGTGCCAGCAGTTTAGTAGGGAACTCCTATAATTCACCCCTCCACTTT. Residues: CASSLVGNSYNSPLHF.

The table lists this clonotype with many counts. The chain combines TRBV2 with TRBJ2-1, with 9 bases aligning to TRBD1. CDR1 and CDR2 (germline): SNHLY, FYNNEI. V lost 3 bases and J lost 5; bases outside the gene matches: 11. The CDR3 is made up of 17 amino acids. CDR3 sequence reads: CASSDYGDRDGDNEQFF. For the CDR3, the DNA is TGTGCCAGCAGTGACTATGGGGACAGGGACGGGGACAATGAGCAGTTCTTC. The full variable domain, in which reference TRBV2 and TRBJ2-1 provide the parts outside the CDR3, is EPEVTQTPSHQVTQMGQEVILRCVPISNHLYFYWYRQILGQKVEFLVSFYNNEISEKSEIFDDQFSVERPDGSNFTLKIRSTKLEDSAMYFCASSDYGDRDGDNEQFFGPGTRLTVL.

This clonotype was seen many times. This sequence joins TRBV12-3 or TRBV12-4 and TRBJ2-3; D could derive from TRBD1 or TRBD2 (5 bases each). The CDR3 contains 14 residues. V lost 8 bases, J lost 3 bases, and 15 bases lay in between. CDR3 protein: CASSRDVGTDTQYF. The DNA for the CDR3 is TGTGCCAGCTCCCGGGACGTGGGGACAGATACGCAGTATTTT.

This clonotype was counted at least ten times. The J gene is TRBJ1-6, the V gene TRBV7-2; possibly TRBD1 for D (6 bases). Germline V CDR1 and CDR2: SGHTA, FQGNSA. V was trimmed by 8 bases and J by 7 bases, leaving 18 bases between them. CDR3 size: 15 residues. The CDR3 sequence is CASGPYRVENSPLHF. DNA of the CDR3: TGTGCCAGCGGTCCCTACAGGGTAGAGAATTCACCCCTCCACTTT.

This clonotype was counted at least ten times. Here the CDR3 reads CASSQLTGNYGYTF. The CDR3 DNA is TGTGCCAGCAGTCAATTAACAGGGAACTATGGCTACACCTTC. The chain links TRBV5-6 to TRBJ1-2, with D tentatively TRBD1 (6 bases). Germline CDR1 SGHDT, CDR2 YYEEEE. V shed 5 bases and J shed 2 bases, with 13 bases lying between them. CDR3 length: 14 residues.

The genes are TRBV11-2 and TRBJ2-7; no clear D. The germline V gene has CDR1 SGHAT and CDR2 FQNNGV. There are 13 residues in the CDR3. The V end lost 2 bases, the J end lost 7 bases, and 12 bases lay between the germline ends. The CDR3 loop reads CASSLWSGMEQYF. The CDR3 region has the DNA TGTGCCAGCAGCTTATGGAGTGGCATGGAGCAGTACTTC.